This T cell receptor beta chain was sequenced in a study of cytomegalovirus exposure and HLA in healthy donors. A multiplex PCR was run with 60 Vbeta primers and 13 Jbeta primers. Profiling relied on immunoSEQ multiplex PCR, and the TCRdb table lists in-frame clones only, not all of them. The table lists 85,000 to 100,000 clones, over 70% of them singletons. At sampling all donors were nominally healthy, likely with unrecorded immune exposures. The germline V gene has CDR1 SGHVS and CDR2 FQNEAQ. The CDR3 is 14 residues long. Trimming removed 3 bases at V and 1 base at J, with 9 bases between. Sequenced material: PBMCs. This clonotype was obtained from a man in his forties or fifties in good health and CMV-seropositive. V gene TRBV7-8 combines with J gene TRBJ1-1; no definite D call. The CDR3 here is CASSLSPGNTEAFF. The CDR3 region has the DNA TGTGCCAGCAGCTTGTCCCCAGGGAACACTGAAGCTTTCTTT.